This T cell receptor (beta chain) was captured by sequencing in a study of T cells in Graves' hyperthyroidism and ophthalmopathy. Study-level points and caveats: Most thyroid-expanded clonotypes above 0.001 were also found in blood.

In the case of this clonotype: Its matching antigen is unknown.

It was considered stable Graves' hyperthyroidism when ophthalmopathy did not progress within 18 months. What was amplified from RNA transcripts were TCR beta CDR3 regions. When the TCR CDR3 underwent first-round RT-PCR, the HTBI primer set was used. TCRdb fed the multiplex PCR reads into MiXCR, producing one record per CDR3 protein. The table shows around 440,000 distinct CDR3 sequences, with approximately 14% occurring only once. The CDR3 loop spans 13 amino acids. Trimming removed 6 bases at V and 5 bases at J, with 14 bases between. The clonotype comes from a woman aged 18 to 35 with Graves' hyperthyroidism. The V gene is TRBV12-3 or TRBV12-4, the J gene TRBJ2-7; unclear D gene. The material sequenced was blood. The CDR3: CASRPQVGHEQYF. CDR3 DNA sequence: TGTGCCAGCAGACCTCAAGTAGGCCACGAGCAGTACTTC.